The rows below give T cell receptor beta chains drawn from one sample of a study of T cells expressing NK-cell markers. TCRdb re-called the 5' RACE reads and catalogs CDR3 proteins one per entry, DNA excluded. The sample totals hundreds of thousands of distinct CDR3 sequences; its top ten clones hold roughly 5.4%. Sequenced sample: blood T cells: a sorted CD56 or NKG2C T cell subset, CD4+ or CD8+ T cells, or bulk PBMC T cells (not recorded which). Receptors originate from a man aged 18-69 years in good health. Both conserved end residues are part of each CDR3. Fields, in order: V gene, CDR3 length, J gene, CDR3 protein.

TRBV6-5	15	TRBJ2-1	CASSYSRLAGSEQFF
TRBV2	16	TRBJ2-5	CASSPTGTGIGETQYF
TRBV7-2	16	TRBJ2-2	CASSLAGRGGTGELFF
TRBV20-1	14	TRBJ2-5	CSARGDSTQETQYF
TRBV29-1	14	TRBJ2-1	CSVDVLADYNEQFF
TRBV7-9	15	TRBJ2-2	CASSPPSRGTGELFF
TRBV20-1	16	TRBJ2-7	CSARDVKGGKAYEQYF
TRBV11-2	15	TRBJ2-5	CASSISVQFQETQYF
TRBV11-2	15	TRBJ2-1	CASSFSGSTYNEQFF
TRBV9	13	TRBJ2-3	CASKGPSTDTQYF
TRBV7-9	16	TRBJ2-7	CASSQPNMQVSYEQYF
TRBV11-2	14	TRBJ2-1	CASSPMGQGNEQFF
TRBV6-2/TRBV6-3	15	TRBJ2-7	CASSYSHWDIYEQYF
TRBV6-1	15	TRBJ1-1	CASSTAGSDGAEAFF
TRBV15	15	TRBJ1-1	CATSRVRRQNTEAFF
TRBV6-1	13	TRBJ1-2	CASRPPGVHGYTF
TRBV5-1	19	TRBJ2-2	CASSLVNGGGTGNTGELFF
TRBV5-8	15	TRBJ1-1	CASSYRDMVSTEGFF
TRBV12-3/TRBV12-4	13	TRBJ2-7	CASSLRSNYEQYF
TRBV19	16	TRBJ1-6	CASSIQVTRGSSPLHF
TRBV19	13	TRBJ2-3	CATHSGYTDTQYF
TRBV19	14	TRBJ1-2	CASSIDDSVLGYTF
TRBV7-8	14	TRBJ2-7	CASSPWGYSYEQYF
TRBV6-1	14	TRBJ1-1	CASREYTTREGAFF
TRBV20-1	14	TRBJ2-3	CSAETRYLTDTQYF
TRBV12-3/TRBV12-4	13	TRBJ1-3	CASSTYSLNTIYF
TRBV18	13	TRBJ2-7	CASSPQGIYEQYF
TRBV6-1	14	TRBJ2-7	CASKKSRQSYEQYF
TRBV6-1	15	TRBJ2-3	CAAQRDNGNTDTQYF
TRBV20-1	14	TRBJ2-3	CSANDPGEGVTQYF
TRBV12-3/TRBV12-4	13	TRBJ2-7	CASSLKLPLEQYF
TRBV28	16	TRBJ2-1	CASSLSPRTRMNEQFF
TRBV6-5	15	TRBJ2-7	CASSLIGTVSYEQYF
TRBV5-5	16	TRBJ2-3	CASSSADRGRTDTQYF
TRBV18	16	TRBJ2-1	CASSRTSGQGANEQFF
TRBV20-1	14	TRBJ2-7	CSARATGGSYEQYF
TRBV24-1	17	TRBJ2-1	CATSDPTGASSYNEQFF
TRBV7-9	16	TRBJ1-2	CASSHTGKPINYGYTF
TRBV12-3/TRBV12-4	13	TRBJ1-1	CASSRQRNTEAFF
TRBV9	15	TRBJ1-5	CASSQTGDGDQPQHF
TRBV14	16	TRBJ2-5	CASSQELAGGPIAQYF
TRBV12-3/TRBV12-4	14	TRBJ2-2	CASRGMPNTGACFF
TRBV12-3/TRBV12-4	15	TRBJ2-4	CASSFPDRGSDIQYF
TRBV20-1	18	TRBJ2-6	CSAMNRGGDRSGANVLTF
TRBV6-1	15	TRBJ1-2	CASSPDSLLNYGYTF
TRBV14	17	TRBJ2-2	CASSPLSGGDGSGELFF
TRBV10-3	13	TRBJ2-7	CAISESFGYEQYF
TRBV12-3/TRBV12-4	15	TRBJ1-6	CASSLDRDIYSPLHF
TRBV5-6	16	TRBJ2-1	CASSLVGGYFRDEQFF
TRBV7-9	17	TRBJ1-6	CASSLEVVGTYNSPLHF
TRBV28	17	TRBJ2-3	CASSSRGRGALTDTQYF
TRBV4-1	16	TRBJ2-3	CASSQYFAGSTDTQYF
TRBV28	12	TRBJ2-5	CASSNRDETQYF
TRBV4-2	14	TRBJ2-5	CASSQAALAETQYF
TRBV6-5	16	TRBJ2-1	CASSSRGLAGEGEQFF
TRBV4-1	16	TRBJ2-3	CASSQERAGGTDTQYF
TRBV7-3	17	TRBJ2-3	CASSLRIGGGLADTQYF